This T cell receptor beta chain appears in the sequencing data of a study of cytomegalovirus exposure and HLA in healthy donors. Study conclusions and caveats: An analysis done earlier found most TCR beta V segments productive about 90% or about 30% of the time. Analysis was carried out at a later point, and it linked a missense DCLRE1C variant to TCR beta V- and J-gene trimming.

V lost 5 bases, J lost 7 bases, and 7 bases stayed unmatched. Germline loops: CDR1 LNHDA, CDR2 SQIVND (reference sequence). The CDR3 has 13 amino acids. On this clone: Its antigen is undetermined.

Researchers ran the PCR with 60 Vbeta and 13 Jbeta primers. TCRdb keeps only in-frame clones here, not all; method: immunoSEQ multiplex PCR. Among fewer than 120,000 clones listed, around 84% were seen once. This sequence joins TRBV19 and TRBJ1-2, with TRBD1 matching 7 bases. This TCR derives from a woman between 25 and 40 years old in good health and CMV-seronegative. The sequenced material came from PBMCs. CDR3 sequence: CASSPRTGSGYTF. The DNA of the CDR3 is TGTGCCAGTAGTCCCCGGACAGGTTCTGGCTACACCTTC.